Listed below are T cell receptor beta chains from one sample, sequenced in a study of T cells in Graves' hyperthyroidism and ophthalmopathy. TCRdb analysed the multiplex PCR reads with MiXCR anew, one entry per CDR3 protein. The data show some 690,000 distinct CDR3 sequences, about 18% seen once. Sample: blood. The receptor set was obtained from a man aged 50-59 years with Graves' hyperthyroidism. CDR3s include the opening cysteine and the closing phenylalanine or tryptophan. Fields, in order: J gene, clone size, D gene, V gene, CDR3 DNA, CDR3 protein. A D gene is named only where the DNA matches it firmly. Clone size is shown for a subset of rows, as once, few, many or a class of expanded clone.

J gene: TRBJ1-3
clone size: many
D gene: .
V gene: TRBV2
CDR3 DNA: TGTGCCAGCAGTGACCTCCGGGGTTCTGGAAACACCATATATTTT
CDR3 protein: CASSDLRGSGNTIYF

J gene: TRBJ2-1
clone size: many
D gene: .
V gene: TRBV28
CDR3 DNA: TGTGCCAGCAGTCGGCCAGTTTTTGAGGAGCAGTTCTTC
CDR3 protein: CASSRPVFEEQFF

J gene: TRBJ2-7
clone size: many
D gene: TRBD1
V gene: TRBV29-1
CDR3 DNA: TGCAGCGTTGGAGGGGGCTGGTACGAGCAGTACTTC
CDR3 protein: CSVGGGWYEQYF

J gene: TRBJ2-7
clone size: .
D gene: .
V gene: TRBV4-1
CDR3 DNA: TGCGCCAGCAGCCAAGGGTATAGCGGAGGAATCGAGCAGTACTTC
CDR3 protein: CASSQGYSGGIEQYF

J gene: TRBJ1-5
clone size: many
D gene: .
V gene: TRBV6-1
CDR3 DNA: TGTGCCAGCAGCGGGGCGAGCAATCAGCCCCAGCATTTT
CDR3 protein: CASSGASNQPQHF

J gene: TRBJ1-5
clone size: many
D gene: .
V gene: TRBV6-1
CDR3 DNA: TGTGCCAGCAGTCGACCGCCTGTTACTAATCAGCCCCAGCATTTT
CDR3 protein: CASSRPPVTNQPQHF

J gene: TRBJ2-7
clone size: .
D gene: .
V gene: TRBV9
CDR3 DNA: TGTGCCAGCAGCCCCGACGGGGTGGGTCGCTACGAGCAGTACTTC
CDR3 protein: CASSPDGVGRYEQYF

J gene: TRBJ2-7
clone size: many
D gene: TRBD2
V gene: TRBV25-1
CDR3 DNA: TGTGCCAGCAGTGAAAGGGACTACTCCTACGAGCAGTACTTC
CDR3 protein: CASSERDYSYEQYF

J gene: TRBJ2-3
clone size: few
D gene: .
V gene: TRBV11-3
CDR3 DNA: TGTGCCAGCAGCATGGACGGCAATACGCAGTATTTT
CDR3 protein: CASSMDGNTQYF

J gene: TRBJ2-1
clone size: .
D gene: .
V gene: TRBV10-3
CDR3 DNA: TGTGCCACCGCTAGAAACAATGAGCAGTTCTTC
CDR3 protein: CATARNNEQFF

J gene: TRBJ2-2
clone size: many
D gene: TRBD2
V gene: TRBV30
CDR3 DNA: TGTGCCTGGAGTGTGGGAGGGGCGAACACCGGGGAGCTGTTTTTT
CDR3 protein: CAWSVGGANTGELFF

J gene: TRBJ2-3
clone size: .
D gene: TRBD2
V gene: TRBV9
CDR3 DNA: TGTGCCAGCAGCGTAGAGCTAGCGGGGAGCACAGATACGCAGTATTTT
CDR3 protein: CASSVELAGSTDTQYF

J gene: TRBJ2-7
clone size: many
D gene: TRBD1
V gene: TRBV27
CDR3 DNA: TGTGCCAGCAGTTTTGACGGACAGGGCTACGAGCAGTACTTC
CDR3 protein: CASSFDGQGYEQYF

J gene: TRBJ1-2
clone size: .
D gene: .
V gene: TRBV14
CDR3 DNA: TGTGCCAGCAGCCCTTTCGCCTTCTCGACCTATGGCTACACCTTC
CDR3 protein: CASSPFAFSTYGYTF

J gene: TRBJ1-1
clone size: many
D gene: .
V gene: TRBV28
CDR3 DNA: TGTGCCAGCACGTATCAGTATCGGGAAGCTTTCTTT
CDR3 protein: CASTYQYREAFF

J gene: TRBJ1-1
clone size: many
D gene: .
V gene: TRBV30
CDR3 DNA: TGTGCCTGGAGTGTACAAGGGGCCACTGAAGCTTTCTTT
CDR3 protein: CAWSVQGATEAFF

J gene: TRBJ1-5
clone size: .
D gene: .
V gene: TRBV13
CDR3 DNA: TGTGCCAGCAGCTTAGGGGGTTTGGGGGCCACAGGTCACAAGCCCCAGCATTTT
CDR3 protein: CASSLGGLGATGHKPQHF

J gene: TRBJ2-1
clone size: many
D gene: .
V gene: TRBV6-2/TRBV6-3
CDR3 DNA: TGTGCCAGCAGCCCGCAGCGGCTAGTTTCGGGAAATGAGCAGTTCTTC
CDR3 protein: CASSPQRLVSGNEQFF

J gene: TRBJ2-5
clone size: many
D gene: TRBD1
V gene: TRBV6-1
CDR3 DNA: TGTGCCAGCATCGACAGGGGTGAGACCCAGTACTTC
CDR3 protein: CASIDRGETQYF

J gene: TRBJ2-7
clone size: .
D gene: TRBD1
V gene: TRBV5-1
CDR3 DNA: TGCGCCAGCAGCTTGGATGATGGGACAGCTGCCTACGAGCAGTACTTC
CDR3 protein: CASSLDDGTAAYEQYF

J gene: TRBJ1-6
clone size: many
D gene: TRBD1
V gene: TRBV27
CDR3 DNA: TGTGCCAGCAGTTCGTTTTGGGACAGGGGTGGTTCACCCCTCCACTTT
CDR3 protein: CASSSFWDRGGSPLHF

J gene: TRBJ1-5
clone size: .
D gene: .
V gene: TRBV24-1
CDR3 DNA: TGTGCCACCAGTGATGCCGGAGGCGGCCAGCCCCAGCATTTT
CDR3 protein: CATSDAGGGQPQHF

J gene: TRBJ2-7
clone size: many
D gene: TRBD1
V gene: TRBV2
CDR3 DNA: TGTGCCAGCAGCCTCCGACAGGGCGCCCACGAGCAGTACTTC
CDR3 protein: CASSLRQGAHEQYF

J gene: TRBJ2-1
clone size: .
D gene: TRBD2
V gene: TRBV5-1
CDR3 DNA: TGCGCCAGCAGCTTTGCTCTAGCGGGGGCCGGGGATGAGCAGTTCTTC
CDR3 protein: CASSFALAGAGDEQFF

J gene: TRBJ2-7
clone size: few
D gene: .
V gene: TRBV5-5
CDR3 DNA: TGTGCCAGCAGCCCTAGCCGGGAGATATACTACGAGCAGTACTTC
CDR3 protein: CASSPSREIYYEQYF

J gene: TRBJ2-1
clone size: .
D gene: .
V gene: TRBV6-4
CDR3 DNA: TGTGCCAGCGCCGGGAGCCACGGAACATACTTTGAGCAGTTCTTC
CDR3 protein: CASAGSHGTYFEQFF

J gene: TRBJ1-1
clone size: .
D gene: .
V gene: TRBV12-3/TRBV12-4
CDR3 DNA: TGTGCCAGCAGGGTCGCTAGGGACACTACTGAAGCTTTCTTT
CDR3 protein: CASRVARDTTEAFF

J gene: TRBJ2-7
clone size: many
D gene: TRBD2
V gene: TRBV6-1
CDR3 DNA: TGTGCCAGCAGTCCTCAATATTCCGGACTAGCGGGTATCTACGAGCAGTACTTC
CDR3 protein: CASSPQYSGLAGIYEQYF

J gene: TRBJ1-1
clone size: many
D gene: .
V gene: TRBV11-2
CDR3 DNA: TGTGCCAGCAGCTTAGGTCGGGGAGATAGAATGAACACTGAAGCTTTCTTT
CDR3 protein: CASSLGRGDRMNTEAFF

J gene: TRBJ2-2
clone size: .
D gene: .
V gene: TRBV19
CDR3 DNA: TGTGCCATTGCGGACGAGCAACGCACCGGGGAGCTGTTTTTT
CDR3 protein: CAIADEQRTGELFF

J gene: TRBJ1-1
clone size: many
D gene: .
V gene: TRBV2
CDR3 DNA: TGTGCCGAGGGGCAAGCGGACACTGAAGCTTTCTTT
CDR3 protein: CAEGQADTEAFF

J gene: TRBJ1-1
clone size: many
D gene: .
V gene: TRBV28
CDR3 DNA: TGTGCCAGCATCGAGAACACTGAAGCTTTCTTT
CDR3 protein: CASIENTEAFF

J gene: TRBJ2-7
clone size: many
D gene: TRBD1
V gene: TRBV5-1
CDR3 DNA: TGCGCCAGCAGCTTAACCGGACAGGGAAGCTCCTACGAGCAGTACTTC
CDR3 protein: CASSLTGQGSSYEQYF

J gene: TRBJ1-1
clone size: few
D gene: .
V gene: TRBV18
CDR3 DNA: TGTGCCAGCTCACCCTCAGAAAGTTGGAACACTGAAGCTTTCTTT
CDR3 protein: CASSPSESWNTEAFF

J gene: TRBJ2-2
clone size: .
D gene: TRBD2
V gene: TRBV27
CDR3 DNA: TGTGCCAGCAGTTTATCGGGACTAGCGATCGCCGGGGAGCTGTTTTTT
CDR3 protein: CASSLSGLAIAGELFF

J gene: TRBJ2-2
clone size: many
D gene: TRBD1
V gene: TRBV28
CDR3 DNA: TGTGCCAGCAGCCGACCCACAGGGGGCAAGGAGACCGGGGAGCTGTTTTTT
CDR3 protein: CASSRPTGGKETGELFF

J gene: TRBJ2-1
clone size: .
D gene: .
V gene: TRBV5-1
CDR3 DNA: TGCGCCAGCAGCTCCCAAGGACGGACTCGCGGTAACAATGAGCAGTTCTTC
CDR3 protein: CASSSQGRTRGNNEQFF

J gene: TRBJ2-5
clone size: .
D gene: TRBD2
V gene: TRBV6-5
CDR3 DNA: TGTGCCAGCAGTTACCGAGCGGGAGACGAAGAGACCCAGTACTTC
CDR3 protein: CASSYRAGDEETQYF

J gene: TRBJ2-3
clone size: many
D gene: .
V gene: TRBV5-1
CDR3 DNA: TGCGCCAGCAGCCTAGCCGGGACTACAGATACGCAGTATTTT
CDR3 protein: CASSLAGTTDTQYF

J gene: TRBJ2-7
clone size: many
D gene: TRBD1
V gene: TRBV28
CDR3 DNA: TGTGCCAGCAGTCTACCGGGACAGGGGGCCTACGAGCAGTACTTC
CDR3 protein: CASSLPGQGAYEQYF

J gene: TRBJ2-1
clone size: .
D gene: .
V gene: TRBV25-1
CDR3 DNA: TGTGCCAGCAGTGACCGCGGACAGTACAATGAGCAGTTCTTC
CDR3 protein: CASSDRGQYNEQFF

J gene: TRBJ2-7
clone size: .
D gene: TRBD1
V gene: TRBV2
CDR3 DNA: TGTGCCAGCAGTGAAGTTGGGGGACAGGGGGAAACGTACGAGCAGTACTTC
CDR3 protein: CASSEVGGQGETYEQYF

J gene: TRBJ2-7
clone size: many
D gene: .
V gene: TRBV5-1
CDR3 DNA: TGCGCCAGCAGCTCTCTGACAGGAGTCTCCTACGAGCAGTACTTC
CDR3 protein: CASSSLTGVSYEQYF

J gene: TRBJ1-6
clone size: .
D gene: .
V gene: TRBV6-1
CDR3 DNA: TGTGCCAGCAGTGAAACGGCAGAAAATTCACCCCTCCACTTT
CDR3 protein: CASSETAENSPLHF

J gene: TRBJ1-5
clone size: many
D gene: TRBD1
V gene: TRBV18
CDR3 DNA: TGTGCCAGCTCACAGACAGGGAATCAGCCCCAGCATTTT
CDR3 protein: CASSQTGNQPQHF

J gene: TRBJ1-4
clone size: many
D gene: TRBD1
V gene: TRBV11-3
CDR3 DNA: TGTGCCAGCAGCGACCTTGACAGGGCCGCAACTAATGAAAAACTGTTTTTT
CDR3 protein: CASSDLDRAATNEKLFF

J gene: TRBJ1-2
clone size: many
D gene: .
V gene: TRBV14
CDR3 DNA: TGTGCCAGCAGCCGGGTTAATGGCTACACCTTC
CDR3 protein: CASSRVNGYTF

J gene: TRBJ2-5
clone size: many
D gene: .
V gene: TRBV2
CDR3 DNA: TGTGCCAGCAGTGACGCCCAAGAGACCCAGTACTTC
CDR3 protein: CASSDAQETQYF

J gene: TRBJ2-7
clone size: many
D gene: .
V gene: TRBV11-2
CDR3 DNA: TGTGCCAGCAGCTTAGACCGTTTTGTTCAGGGCAGGGTTTATTACGAGCAGTACTTC
CDR3 protein: CASSLDRFVQGRVYYEQYF

J gene: TRBJ1-2
clone size: many
D gene: .
V gene: TRBV7-9
CDR3 DNA: TGTGCCAGCAGCTCCCAAGGCAGGCACTATGGCTACACCTTC
CDR3 protein: CASSSQGRHYGYTF